A single sample gave rise to the 5 T cell receptor beta chains below, sequenced in a study of blood T cells in healthy people across ages. The authors ran a second PCR of 7 to 11 cycles using a sample-barcoded 5' primer and a J-beta primer mix. TCRdb re-called the 5' RACE reads with MiXCR, one entry per CDR3 protein. The table has around 1,800,000 distinct CDR3 sequences, 30% to 40% seen once. Source material: blood. The receptors come from a human donor in good health.

V and J are TRBV24-1 and TRBJ2-7, with 9 positions matching TRBD2. The J call could be wrong; TRBJ2-1 is a better fit for the DNA end. The CDR3 loop spans 16 amino acids. Germline CDR1 and CDR2: KGHDR and SFDVKD. The CDR3 nucleotides read TGTGCCACCAGTGACACTAAGCGGGGGGCTATCGATGAGCAGTTCTTC. This codes for CATSDTKRGAIDEQFF.

The chain employs TRBV29-1 and TRBJ2-3; the match to TRBD2 covers 7 bases. The CDR3 extends over 17 amino acids. The V gene end was trimmed by 0 bases and the J gene end by 0 bases; junction bases not matched to a gene: 9. Germline loops: CDR1 SQVTM, CDR2 ANQGSEA. In DNA form, the CDR3 reads TGCAGCGTTGAAGAAGGGAGGGGACCTACTAGCACAGATACGCAGTATTTT. Translation gives CSVEEGRGPTSTDTQYF.

This clonotype was seen only a few times. The V gene is TRBV13, the J gene TRBJ2-3; possibly TRBD1 for D (5 bases). V was cut by 4 bases and J by 2 bases, with 16 bases left in between. There are 16 residues in the CDR3. The germline CDR1 and CDR2 sequences are PRHDT and FYEKMQ (reference sequence). CDR3 region: CASSSRVQGVTDTQYF. The CDR3 DNA is TGTGCCAGCAGCTCGCGAGTCCAGGGTGTCACAGATACGCAGTATTTT.

The V and J genes are TRBV27 and TRBJ2-1; D perhaps matches TRBD2 (5 bases). Trimming cost V 6 bases and J 10 bases, with 13 bases left between them. The germline V gene encodes CDR1 MNHEY and CDR2 SMNVEV (reference sequence). The CDR3 contains 12 residues. The DNA of the CDR3 is TGTGCCAGCAGCCAACTTAGAGGGGAGCAGTTCTTC. Its protein product is CASSQLRGEQFF.

This clonotype was recorded a few times. V gene TRBV7-3 combines with J gene TRBJ2-1; 8 bases align to TRBD2. The CDR3 is 14 residues long. Germline CDR1 reads SGHTA; CDR2 reads FQGTGA. Germline trimming cut 4 bases from V and 6 bases from J; bases unmatched to any gene: 5. CDR3 DNA sequence: TGTGCCAGCAGCTCCTCCGGGACTAGCAATGAGCAGTTCTTC. Translated: CASSSSGTSNEQFF.